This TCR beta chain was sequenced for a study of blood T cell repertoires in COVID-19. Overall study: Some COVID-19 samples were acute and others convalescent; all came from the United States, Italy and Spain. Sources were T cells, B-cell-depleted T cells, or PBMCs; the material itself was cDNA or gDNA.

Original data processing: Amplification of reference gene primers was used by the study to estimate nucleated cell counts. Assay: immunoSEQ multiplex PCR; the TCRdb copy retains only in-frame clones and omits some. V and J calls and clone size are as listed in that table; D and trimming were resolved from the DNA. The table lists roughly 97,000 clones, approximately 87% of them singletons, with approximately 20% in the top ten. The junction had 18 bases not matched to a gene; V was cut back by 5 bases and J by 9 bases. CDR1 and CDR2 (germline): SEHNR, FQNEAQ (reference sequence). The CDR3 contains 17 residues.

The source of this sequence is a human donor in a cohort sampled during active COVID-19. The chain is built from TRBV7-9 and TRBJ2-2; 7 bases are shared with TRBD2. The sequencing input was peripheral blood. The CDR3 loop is CASSPRGVAGPWRELFF. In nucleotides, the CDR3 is TGTGCCAGCAGCCCCAGAGGGGTAGCGGGCCCCTGGAGGGAGCTGTTTTTT. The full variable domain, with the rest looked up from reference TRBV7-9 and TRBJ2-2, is DTGVSQNPRHKITKRGQNVTFRCDPISEHNRLYWYRQTLGQGPEFLTYFQNEAQLEKSRLLSDRFSAERPKGSFSTLEIQRTEQGDSAMYLCASSPRGVAGPWRELFFGEGSRLTVL.